This T cell receptor beta chain was sequenced during a study of T cell responses to AZD1222 COVID-19 vaccine (dated by TCRdb to the early 2020s). A note on the overall study: Because spike-specific TCR depth and breadth did not differ between the two schedules, AZD1222 recipients who got a second dose at roughly 4 weeks were pooled with those who got a second dose at roughly 12 weeks. A total of 233 trial participants underwent TCR sequencing, of whom approximately 200 had received two doses of AZD1222 and about 25 had received two doses of the MenACWY control vaccine. Enrollment into the trials was organized by age into subgroups of 18-55, 56-69 and 70-plus years, and those subgroups contained about 160, 30 and 59 TCR-sequenced participants, respectively.

The CDR3 regions of human TCRbeta chains were subjected to immunosequencing. The study's own analysis went as follows. TCRs in the repertoires were matched against a reference library of SARS-CoV-2-specific TCRs that had been generated with the MIRA antigen-specificity platform. Breadth was defined as the fraction of unique TCRs that were SARS-CoV-2-associated, and depth was defined as the fraction of total T cells that were SARS-CoV-2-associated. Using the MIRA data, each spike-specific TCR was mapped to the spike region that the TCR reacts to and placed in a CD4 or CD8 class. Log10-transformed breadth and depth values were compared by one-way ANOVA with Sidak's multiple comparisons tests. TCRdb took over this immuneACCESS table, retaining in-frame rearrangements with V and J assigned. Such tables are incomplete; in checked studies, under half of the missing clones stem from an unresolved V gene, and the remainder is unexplained. D and trimming come from the DNA, and the V and J calls and clone size come from that table. Here the sample has 90,000 to 110,000 clones; 88% occur a single time. The ten top clones hold 2% to 3% of the sample.

Study-wide findings and limitations: Vaccine-associated CD4 TCRs spanned the whole spike protein, with dominant responses in regions 160-218 and 743-854. The 56-69-year group was small, and its depth increase did not reach significance, likely because of low power. Conclusions about previously exposed vaccinees were limited because only 6 or 7 AZD1222 recipients were SARS-CoV-2 seropositive at baseline. Because no day 14 peak-response samples were available, the repertoires could be characterized only after the peak T cell response. Most participants were white British and females outnumbered males, and the authors suggested that clonal diversity may have been underestimated. Reportedly, almost half of the unique spike-specific TCRs recognized epitopes lying outside the regions that are mutated in the B.1.351 and B.1.1.7 variants. After two AZD1222 doses, both the breadth and the depth of spike-specific TCRs were significantly higher than at day 0 and than in MenACWY recipients.

To note about this clone: Its antigen specificity is not known. The input lacks base qualities; no much larger clone sits a single base away.

In light of the paper, this sample's time point label describes: baseline before first vaccination. The vaccinee samples were drawn from two UK trials, COV001 and COV002, one of which was a single-blind randomized controlled phase 2/3 trial testing AZD1222 (ChAdOx1 nCoV-19) in healthy adults. Trial participant PBMC samples were collected at day 0 and day 28 after the second dose for TCRbeta chain sequencing. The germline V gene specifies SGHTA as CDR1 and FQGNSA as CDR2. V and J lose 1 base and 8 bases, and a span of 11 bases separates them. From the cysteine up to the phenylalanine, the CDR3 has a length of 13 residues. The kept DNA is CDR3 alone, 39 bases in frame from the first base.

This TCR came from an adult in good health. The sample consisted of peripheral blood, taken on day 0 of AZD1222 vaccination. The chain couples TRBV7-2 to TRBJ1-1; no D gene is confidently identified. The base sequence is TGTGCCAGCAGCTTAGGAGGGCCCAGGGAAGCTTTCTTT. Protein translation: CASSLGGPREAFF.